A single sample is the source of the 6 T cell receptor beta chains below, sequenced in a study of response to subunit inactivated influenza vaccine. Via MiXCR, TCRdb re-called the RT-PCR reads, giving one row per CDR3 protein. Of 650,000 to 800,000 distinct CDR3 sequences in the sample, about a fifth are singletons; the top ten hold 11%. The sample consisted of PBMCs from blood, taken more than 4 days after vaccination. These receptors were taken from a man in his fifties who received an inactivated influenza vaccine.

V gene TRBV7-3 combines with J gene TRBJ2-1, with D maybe TRBD1 (7 bases). The CDR3 has 18 amino acids. The germline V gene encodes CDR1 SGHTA and CDR2 FQGTGA. The V end was cut by 2 bases, the J end by 6 bases, with 23 bases between. The CDR3 protein is CASSLEGVGGGSLNEQFF. The CDR3 coding sequence is TGTGCCAGCAGCTTAGAGGGGGTAGGAGGGGGCAGTCTCAATGAGCAGTTCTTC.

This clonotype was seen only a few times. The V and J genes are TRBV4-2 and TRBJ2-2; 8 bases fit TRBD1. Germline CDR1 is LGHNA and CDR2 is YNFKEQ. V shed 3 bases and J 2 bases; nucleotides not matched to a gene: 5. There are 16 residues in the CDR3. Written as DNA, the CDR3 is TGTGCCAGCAGCCAGACAGGGGTCGTAAACACCGGGGAGCTGTTTTTT. This codes for CASSQTGVVNTGELFF.

CDR3 sequence reads: CASSLIKGSGANVLTF. The CDR3 DNA reads as TGTGCCAGCAGTTTAATAAAGGGCTCTGGGGCCAACGTCCTGACTTTC. The rearrangement links TRBV12-3 or TRBV12-4 to TRBJ2-6; D is unclear. The CDR3 consists of 16 residues. The ends were cut back, 2 bases at V and 0 bases at J, with 8 bases in the middle.

V gene TRBV21-1 combines with J gene TRBJ2-6; no check of the table's D call, TRBD1, against the DNA was made. TRBV21-1 is listed as a pseudogene. The CDR3 loop spans 17 amino acids. Here the CDR3 reads CASSKGETGTGANVLTF. For the CDR3, the DNA is TGTGCCAGCAGCAAAGGGGAGACAGGGACTGGGGCCAACGTCCTGACTTTC.

This clonotype showed up just a few times. The rearrangement uses TRBV20-1 and TRBJ1-1, with D possibly being TRBD1 (6 bases). V was pared by 3 bases and J by 1 base, with 15 bases between. The CDR3 is made up of 15 amino acids. CDR1 is DFQATT, CDR2 SNEGSKA, per germline (reference sequence). CDR3 sequence reads: CSASPSGQQNTEAFF. CDR3 coding DNA: TGCAGTGCTAGCCCATCCGGACAGCAGAACACTGAAGCTTTCTTT.

This chain joins TRBV5-1 and TRBJ1-1, with TRBD1 matching 9 bases. The CDR3 is 13 amino acids. Trimming took 4 bases from V and 5 from J; bases not matched to a gene: 3. Germline CDR1 SGHRS, CDR2 YFSETQ. The CDR3 reads CASSGTGYTEAFF. Written as DNA, the CDR3 is TGCGCCAGCAGCGGGACAGGGTATACTGAAGCTTTCTTT.